Below are 11 T cell receptor beta chains sequenced from a single sample in a study of OX40 agonist ivuxolimab in advanced cancers. Profiled with immunoSEQ multiplex PCR; TCRdb holds only in-frame clones, not every one. The sample records 30,000 to 45,000 clones, about 77% being singletons. The material was CD4+ or CD8+ T cells sorted from blood, obtained in a trial of the OX40 agonist ivuxolimab. All receptors come from an adult with an advanced solid tumor such as melanoma, head and neck, liver or kidney cancer.

The rearrangement uses TRBV4-1 and TRBJ2-2, with 11 bases that match TRBD2. Trimming at V came to 6 bases and at J to 2 bases, leaving 8 bases not matched to a gene. The germline CDR1 and CDR2 sequences are MGHRA and YSYEKL. The CDR3 consists of 17 residues. The CDR3 DNA sequence: TGCGCCAGCAGTGTCGTCGGACTAGCGGGTAACACCGGGGAGCTGTTTTTT. Translated, it gives CASSVVGLAGNTGELFF.

This clone was counted a few times. V is TRBV4-3 and J is TRBJ2-7; 7 nucleotides align to TRBD2. The CDR3 length is 15 residues. Per germline, CDR1 LGHNA and CDR2 YSLEER. Losses at the gene ends were 4 bases for V and 0 bases for J; bases not matched to a gene: 6. CDR3 region: CASSRLAESSYEQYF. CDR3 in DNA: TGCGCCAGCAGCCGTCTAGCGGAAAGCTCCTACGAGCAGTACTTC.

The chain uses TRBV5-4 and TRBJ1-4; a weak D match, TRBD1 (5 bases). Trimming left V 1 base short and J 5 bases short, with 12 bases between. The CDR3 length is 15 residues. Germline CDR1 reads SGHNT; CDR2 reads YYREEE (reference sequence). The CDR3 nucleotides are TGTGCCAGCAGCTTGTGGGGGGAAGGGAATGAAAAACTGTTTTTT. It is translated as CASSLWGEGNEKLFF.

This clone was counted between two and nine times. This chain uses TRBV6-5 with TRBJ1-1, with D unclear. Germline V gene data show CDR1 as MNHEY and CDR2 as SVGAGI. The CDR3 runs 13 residues. V was trimmed by 2 bases and J by 1 base, leaving 5 bases between them. CDR3 amino acids: CASSYRGNTEAFF. The DNA for the CDR3 is TGTGCCAGCAGTTACCGTGGGAACACTGAAGCTTTCTTT.

The chain links TRBV11-2 to TRBJ2-7, with 9 bases lining up with TRBD2. V lost 3 bases, J lost 7 bases, and 7 bases stayed unmatched. CDR3 length: 14 residues. Germline loops: CDR1 SGHAT, CDR2 FQNNGV. CDR3 residues: CASSFGGGAWEQYF. CDR3 bases: TGTGCCAGCAGCTTTGGCGGGGGGGCCTGGGAGCAGTACTTC.

V gene TRBV27 combines with J gene TRBJ2-1; 11 bases align to TRBD2. V was pared by 3 bases and J by 4 bases, with 2 bases of the junction left unmatched. The CDR3 consists of 15 residues. CDR1 is MNHEY, CDR2 SMNVEV, per germline (reference sequence). CDR3 coding DNA: TGTGCCAGCAGTTTGGGACTAGCGGCATACAATGAGCAGTTCTTC. Translation: CASSLGLAAYNEQFF.

The sample holds many counts of this clone. The chain carries TRBV6-5 and TRBJ2-2, with 8 bases fitting TRBD1. This CDR3 region has 15 residues. CDR1 MNHEY and CDR2 SVGAGI come from the germline V gene. V dropped 0 bases and J dropped 5; count of bases not matched to a gene: 2. For the CDR3, the DNA is TGTGCCAGCAGTTACTCTTGGACAGGGACCGGGGAGCTGTTTTTT. Encoded protein: CASSYSWTGTGELFF.

This chain connects TRBV28 to TRBJ1-5, with D possibly being TRBD1 (5 bases). This CDR3 is 16 amino acids long. The V end lost 7 bases, the J end lost 0 bases, and 16 bases lay between the germline ends. Germline-derived CDR1 and CDR2 are MDHEN and SYDVKM. CDR3 in DNA: TGTGCCAGCAACTTGTTGGGGGACGGTAGCAATCAGCCCCAGCATTTT. Amino acid sequence: CASNLLGDGSNQPQHF. The full variable domain, its missing parts supplied by reference TRBV28 and TRBJ1-5, is DVKVTQSSRYLVKRTGEKVFLECVQDMDHENMFWYRQDPGLGLRLIYFSYDVKMKEKGDIPEGYSVSREKKERFSLILESASTNQTSMYLCASNLLGDGSNQPQHFGDGTRLSIL.

The chain combines TRBV28 with TRBJ2-7; D gene uncertain. Between the trimmed V and J ends, which lost 1 base and 5 bases, there was a span of 6 bases. The CDR3 consists of 12 residues. CDR1 is MDHEN, CDR2 SYDVKM, per germline. The CDR3 bases are TGTGCCAGCAGTTTATCCCCGAACGAGCAGTACTTC. Translating it yields CASSLSPNEQYF.

The J gene is TRBJ1-1, the V gene TRBV10-3; TRBD1 aligns across 9 bases. The CDR3 runs 13 residues. From germline, CDR1 is ENHRY and CDR2 SYGVKD. With 6 bases clipped from V and 7 bases from J, the junction kept 6 bases outside the gene matches. The CDR3 nucleotides are TGTGCCATCAGCAACACAGGGGGCCTTGAAGCTTTCTTT. Translating it yields CAISNTGGLEAFF.

This clone was detected ten times or more. V usage is TRBV7-9 and J usage is TRBJ2-3, with 7 bases fitting TRBD2. CDR1 and CDR2 (germline): SEHNR, FQNEAQ (reference sequence). The CDR3 has 14 amino acids. V was clipped by 0 bases and J by 6 bases; unmatched bases: 3. The CDR3 here is CASSLAHGGDTQYF. DNA for the CDR3: TGTGCCAGCAGCTTAGCCCACGGGGGGGATACGCAGTATTTT.